This TCR beta chain was obtained from a study of T cell repertoires in cytomegalovirus infection. Study details: Carrying CMV and the relevant HLA type showed in public TCR beta signatures.

The CDR3 contains 14 residues. Germline V gives CDR1 SGHVS, CDR2 FNYEAQ. Losses at the gene ends were 5 bases for V and 9 bases for J; bases not matched to a gene: 10. Study-wide results and caveats: There were carriers of CMV plus the relevant HLA, and cumulative public TCR beta family frequency identified them. CMV-specific HLA-C-restricted TCR beta clonotypes dominated the ex vivo response.

The table lists this clonotype with many counts. Its antigen is unknown. TCRdb called the reads again in MiXCR, with one record for every CDR3 protein. In the table there are approximately 500,000 distinct CDR3 sequences, more than 15% of which are singletons. This TCR derives from a human donor in good health (CMV status not recorded). Some clones in this sample may be carry-over from other donors' samples. The sequenced material came from CD8+ T cells from PBMCs. The chain links TRBV7-6 to TRBJ2-1; 7 bases line up with TRBD1. The CDR3 DNA reads TGTGCCAGCAGCCCGGGGACAGCCGGCGGTGAGCAGTTCTTC. This sequence encodes CASSPGTAGGEQFF. The full variable domain, with the rest looked up from reference TRBV7-6 and TRBJ2-1, is GAGVSQSPRYKVTKRGQDVALRCDPISGHVSLYWYRQALGQGPEFLTYFNYEAQQDKSGLPNDRFSAERPEGSISTLTIQRTEQRDSAMYRCASSPGTAGGEQFFGPGTRLTVL.